Each of the 20 T cell receptor beta chains below was sequenced from the same sample in a study of vaccination effects on CD4 cells after COVID-19. Their antigens are not known. TCRdb's copy holds only in-frame clones and misses some; the assay was immunoSEQ multiplex PCR. The sample comprises more than 45,000 clones, more than 75% of which are singletons, and around 5% rests with the top ten. ViraFEST expansion of antigen-specific CD4+ T cells with viral peptide pools preceded sequencing. Subsequent to a culture period of less than twelve days, CD4+ T cells were isolated. Their SARS-CoV-2 infection, verified by PCR, occurred between March and December 2020. The source was CD4+ T cells from PBMCs cultured with HIV peptides, collected before COVID-19 vaccination. Subset specified: HIV-1 Nef peptide pool negative control/reference culture. The receptors derive from a human donor who had a prior SARS-CoV-2 infection.

The chain couples TRBV6-5 to TRBJ1-1; D remains unclear. Trimming shortened V by 1 base and J by 1 base, and 7 bases separated the two germline ends. The CDR3 is made up of 14 amino acids. Germline CDR1 is MNHEY and CDR2 is SVGAGI. The CDR3 coding sequence is TGTGCCAGCAGTTACTACGGAGCGAACACTGAAGCTTTCTTT. It encodes CASSYYGANTEAFF.

V gene TRBV2 combines with J gene TRBJ2-1; 9 bases match TRBD2. Germline assignment: CDR1 SNHLY and CDR2 FYNNEI. The junction had 2 bases not matched to a gene; V was cut back by 5 bases and J by 0 bases. The CDR3 length is 15 residues. The CDR3 spells CASSLAGFSYNEQFF. The CDR3 bases are TGTGCCAGCAGTCTAGCGGGGTTCTCCTACAATGAGCAGTTCTTC. Full variable domain (rest looked up from reference TRBV2 and TRBJ2-1): EPEVTQTPSHQVTQMGQEVILRCVPISNHLYFYWYRQILGQKVEFLVSFYNNEISEKSEIFDDQFSVERPDGSNFTLKIRSTKLEDSAMYFCASSLAGFSYNEQFFGPGTRLTVL.

The rearrangement uses TRBV20-1 and TRBJ2-5, with unresolved D. V lost 4 bases to trimming and J lost 2 bases, with 5 bases between them. Germline CDR1 reads DFQATT; CDR2 reads SNEGSKA (reference sequence). This CDR3 comprises 11 residues. DNA of the CDR3: TGCAGTGCTAACAGACAAGAGACCCAGTACTTC. The encoded protein is CSANRQETQYF.

The chain employs TRBV9 and TRBJ2-5, with TRBD2 matching over 11 bases. Germline V gene sequence: CDR1 SGDLS, CDR2 YYNGEE. The ends lost 0 bases at V and 2 bases at J; junction bases unmatched: 3. This CDR3 contains 16 residues. CDR3 sequence: CASSVGSSGGQETQYF. The DNA for the CDR3 is TGTGCCAGCAGCGTAGGTTCTAGCGGGGGGCAAGAGACCCAGTACTTC.

The V gene is TRBV3-1 (or the pseudogene TRBV3-2), the J gene TRBJ2-1; 10 positions agree with TRBD1. The CDR3 totals 15 residues. V lost 3 bases and J lost 8; bases outside the gene matches: 7. Looked up from germline, CDR1 is LGHDT and CDR2 is YNNKEL (reference sequence). CDR3 coding DNA: TGTGCCAGCAGCCATTGGGACAGGGGAGGGGATGAGCAGTTCTTC. Amino acid sequence: CASSHWDRGGDEQFF.

The chain has TRBV10-1 and TRBJ2-2, with 9 bases lining up with TRBD1. The CDR3 totals 16 residues. Germline trimming cut 2 bases from V and 5 bases from J; bases unmatched to any gene: 6. The germline V gene encodes CDR1 WNHNN and CDR2 SYGVQD (reference sequence). In DNA, the CDR3 is TGCGCCAGCAGTGAGATGTGGACAGGGGCTACCGGGGAGCTGTTTTTT. The encoded protein is CASSEMWTGATGELFF.

The chain links TRBV15 to TRBJ2-7, with no clear D. Germline CDR1 is LNHNV and CDR2 is YYDKDF (reference sequence). Trimming left V 0 bases short and J 1 base short, with 7 bases between. This CDR3 is built from 14 residues. The CDR3 loop is CATSRDTASYEQYF. As DNA, the CDR3 is TGTGCCACCAGCAGAGATACAGCATCCTACGAGCAGTACTTC.

The chain couples TRBV11-2 to TRBJ2-1; TRBD2 agrees at 11 bases. The J segment lost 6 bases and the V segment lost 3 bases, leaving 4 bases of the junction unmatched. This CDR3 has 15 residues. CDR1 SGHAT and CDR2 FQNNGV come from the germline V gene. CDR3 nucleotides: TGTGCCAGCAGCTTCGTCCTAGCGGGAGGCAATGAGCAGTTCTTC. It encodes CASSFVLAGGNEQFF.

This sequence joins TRBV9 and TRBJ2-3, with a tentative D call TRBD2 (6 bases). Germline V gives CDR1 SGDLS, CDR2 YYNGEE. CDR3 length: 14 residues. Trimming removed 6 bases at V and 4 bases at J, with 15 bases between. The CDR3 DNA is TGTGCCAGCAACCAACAAGGGACTTCAGATACGCAGTATTTT. Encoded protein: CASNQQGTSDTQYF. The complete variable domain, with remaining parts taken from reference TRBV9 and TRBJ2-3, reads DSGVTQTPKHLITATGQRVTLRCSPRSGDLSVYWYQQSLDQGLQFLIQYYNGEERAKGNILERFSAQQFPDLHSELNLSSLELGDSALYFCASNQQGTSDTQYFGPGTRLTVL.

Comment on this clone: One junction end does not reproduce the germline sequence, and a read error may be involved. The chain has TRBV7-2 and TRBJ2-5; D is undetermined. CDR3 size: 15 residues. Germline assignment: CDR1 SGHTA and CDR2 FQGNSA. Here the CDR3 DNA reads TGTGCCAGCAGCTTAGGTAGCCCGACGGAGTCGTTTCGGAACTTC. As protein: CASSLGSPTESFRNF. Full variable domain (missing parts from reference TRBV7-2 and TRBJ2-5): GAGVSQSPSNKVTEKGKDVELRCDPISGHTALYWYRQSLGQGLEFLIYFQGNSAPDKSGLPSDRFSAERTGGSVSTLTIQRTQQEDSAVYLCASSLGSPTESFRNFGPGTRLLVL.

The gene calls are TRBV7-2 and TRBJ2-5; weak D call: TRBD1 (5 bases). Per the germline V gene, CDR1 is SGHTA and CDR2 is FQGNSA. Deletions cut 2 bases from V and 4 bases from J, with 11 bases between. The CDR3 has 14 residues. CDR3: CASSLSFQGETQYF. The DNA of the CDR3 is TGTGCCAGCAGCTTAAGTTTCCAGGGAGAGACCCAGTACTTC.

The J gene is TRBJ2-7, the V gene TRBV3-1 (or the pseudogene TRBV3-2); possible D gene TRBD2, 5 bases. The CDR3 is 15 residues long. The V end was cut by 0 bases, the J end by 7 bases, with 16 bases between. Per the germline V gene, CDR1 is LGHDT and CDR2 is YNNKEL (reference sequence). In nucleotides, the CDR3 is TGTGCCAGCAGCCAAGAGGCCTGGATTACGGGAGAGCAGTACTTC. It codes for CASSQEAWITGEQYF.

This clone was found a few times. V and J are TRBV27 and TRBJ2-3; 7 positions agree with TRBD1. Trimming took 5 bases from V and 4 from J; bases not matched to a gene: 6. The CDR3 loop spans 14 amino acids. Germline V gene lookup returns CDR1 MNHEY and CDR2 SMNVEV (reference sequence). The DNA for the CDR3 is TGTGCCAGCAGTACCCGACAGGGTTCAGATACGCAGTATTTT. Protein product: CASSTRQGSDTQYF.

The chain links TRBV7-9 to TRBJ1-1; D gene unclear. Per germline, CDR1 SEHNR and CDR2 FQNEAQ (reference sequence). The CDR3 is 11 amino acids. Trimming took 2 bases from V and 12 from J, leaving 10 bases between them. This CDR3 is CASSLLFSPFF. DNA of the CDR3: TGTGCCAGCAGCTTACTGTTTTCACCTTTCTTT. Looking up the rest from reference TRBV7-9 and TRBJ1-1 gives the full variable domain: DTGVSQNPRHKITKRGQNVTFRCDPISEHNRLYWYRQTLGQGPEFLTYFQNEAQLEKSRLLSDRFSAERPKGSFSTLEIQRTEQGDSAMYLCASSLLFSPFFGQGTRLTVV.

The V and J genes are TRBV7-9 and TRBJ2-7, with D perhaps TRBD1 (6 bases). Trimming removed 0 bases from V and 3 bases from J, with 9 bases in between. The CDR3 length is 14 residues. The germline V gene encodes CDR1 SEHNR and CDR2 FQNEAQ (reference sequence). The chain's CDR3 is CASSLAEQGYEQYF. The CDR3 nucleotides are TGTGCCAGCAGCTTAGCTGAACAGGGCTACGAGCAGTACTTC.

The J gene is TRBJ1-4, the V gene TRBV2, with 9 bases lining up with TRBD1. V trimming: 10 bases; J trimming: 5 bases; junction bases outside the gene matches: 11. Germline V gives CDR1 SNHLY, CDR2 FYNNEI. The CDR3 sequence is 15 residues long. CDR3 nucleotides: TGTGCCACCCGGGACAGGGACTCTTACAATGAAAAACTGTTTTTT. Amino acid sequence: CATRDRDSYNEKLFF.

The V call is TRBV19, the J call TRBJ1-2; 9 bases fit TRBD1. Germline CDR1 and CDR2: LNHDA and SQIVND (reference sequence). V lost 4 bases to trimming and J lost 6 bases; unmatched junction nucleotides: 9. This CDR3 is 15 amino acids long. The CDR3 loop reads CASSTRTGGVHGYTF. CDR3 coding DNA: TGTGCCAGTAGTACCCGAACAGGGGGCGTCCATGGCTACACCTTC. The full variable domain, with the rest looked up from reference TRBV19 and TRBJ1-2, is DGGITQSPKYLFRKEGQNVTLSCEQNLNHDAMYWYRQDPGQGLRLIYYSQIVNDFQKGDIAEGYSVSREKKESFPLTVTSAQKNPTAFYLCASSTRTGGVHGYTFGSGTRLTVV.

This sequence joins TRBV6-6 and TRBJ2-7; maybe TRBD1 (6 bases). V lost 6 bases and J 1 base, leaving 13 bases between the germline ends. Germline V gives CDR1 MNHNY, CDR2 SVGAGI (reference sequence). The CDR3 is 14 residues long. The CDR3 reads CASRLNTGSYEQYF. Written as DNA, the CDR3 is TGTGCCAGCAGGCTTAATACAGGGTCCTACGAGCAGTACTTC.

This clone has only one observation. This sequence joins TRBV28 and TRBJ1-1; D may be TRBD1 (5 bases). This CDR3 contains 15 residues. Germline V gene data show CDR1 as MDHEN and CDR2 as SYDVKM. Trimming pared 4 bases from V and 3 bases from J, leaving 15 bases between. The CDR3 spells CASSSPWGPYTEAFF. DNA of the CDR3: TGTGCCAGCAGTTCCCCGTGGGGCCCATACACTGAAGCTTTCTTT.

This chain joins TRBV5-6 and TRBJ2-5; TRBD1 matches 10 bases. The CDR3 covers 15 residues. V trimming: 4 bases; J trimming: 5 bases; junction bases outside the gene matches: 8. Germline lookup yields CDR1 SGHDT and CDR2 YYEEEE. The CDR3 reads CASSAMTGGGETQYF. The CDR3 nucleotides are TGTGCCAGCAGCGCGATGACAGGGGGCGGGGAGACCCAGTACTTC.